These 16 T cell receptor beta chains were all obtained from the same sample, sequenced in a study of a mutant IDH1 vaccine in newly diagnosed glioma (dated by TCRdb to the early 2020s). In the paper's terms, the time point label means: week 23, last vaccination. A 20-mer mutant IDH1 peptide at 300 micrograms in Montanide made up each vaccine dose, which was injected subcutaneously together with topical imiquimod. Library creation used the immunoSEQ multiplex PCR assay. This immuneACCESS table, as held by TCRdb, lists in-frame sequences with V and J called but not all clones. Of the missing ones, under half trace to an unresolved V gene in checked studies; the others have no known cause. This sample gives more than 25,000 clones in total; roughly 90% of them show up just once. The ten largest clones take up approximately 2.3% of the sample. What these receptors recognize is not known. The specimen was PBMCs, collected from a glioma patient whose treatment included an IDH1 peptide vaccine. Every receptor here comes from a man aged 40-49 years with glioma.

This chain uses TRBV29-1 with TRBJ1-1; D gene ambiguous. The germline gives CDR1 SQVTM, CDR2 ANQGSEA. CDR3 length: 13 residues. V was cut by 4 bases and J by 0 bases, with 9 bases left in between. The CDR3 DNA sequence: TGCAGCGTTGGAGTAGGCATGAACACTGAAGCTTTCTTT. It encodes CSVGVGMNTEAFF.

This chain uses TRBV19 with TRBJ2-2, with D uncertain. Germline lookup yields CDR1 LNHDA and CDR2 SQIVND (reference sequence). The CDR3 loop spans 15 amino acids. V was clipped by 7 bases and J by 1 base, with 13 bases between them. CDR3 sequence reads: CASIRTEWNTGELFF. DNA of the CDR3: TGTGCCAGTATCCGGACCGAATGGAACACCGGGGAGCTGTTTTTT.

The V and J genes are TRBV5-1 and TRBJ2-5, with D perhaps given as TRBD1 or TRBD2 (6 bases each). Trimming shortened V by 3 bases and J by 4 bases, and 13 bases separated the two germline ends. Germline V gene lookup returns CDR1 SGHRS and CDR2 YFSETQ. This CDR3 region has 14 residues. In DNA, the CDR3 is TGCGCCAGCAGCTCCCTTCCGGGGGCAGAGACCCAGTACTTC. Protein sequence: CASSSLPGAETQYF.

This clone has only one observation. The chain has TRBV5-4 and TRBJ1-2, with no clear D. Germline CDR1 reads SGHNT; CDR2 reads YYREEE (reference sequence). The V end was cut by 2 bases, the J end by 4 bases, with 12 bases between. This CDR3 has 14 residues. The chain's CDR3 is CASSFLGAGYGYTF. CDR3 in DNA: TGTGCCAGCAGCTTCCTGGGAGCGGGCTATGGCTACACCTTC.

This chain connects TRBV9 to TRBJ2-2; 11 positions match TRBD2. Germline-derived CDR1 and CDR2 are SGDLS and YYNGEE. The CDR3 loop spans 17 amino acids. V lost 4 bases and J lost 0; bases outside the gene matches: 5. The CDR3 is CASSTGLADPNTGELFF. CDR3 in DNA: TGTGCCAGCAGCACGGGACTAGCGGACCCGAACACCGGGGAGCTGTTTTTT.

This clone appeared once. The rearrangement links TRBV5-6 to TRBJ1-3; no definite D call. V shed 4 bases and J shed 0 bases, with 5 bases lying between them. The CDR3 contains 13 residues. The germline V gene encodes CDR1 SGHDT and CDR2 YYEEEE. CDR3 residues: CASSATSGNTIYF. CDR3 DNA sequence: TGTGCCAGCAGCGCAACCTCTGGAAACACCATATATTTT.

The CDR3 protein is CSVGSGTNYGYTF. The CDR3 DNA reads TGCAGCGTTGGGTCCGGAACGAACTATGGCTACACCTTC. J is TRBJ1-2 and V is TRBV29-1; no clear D gene. Germline values: CDR1 SQVTM, CDR2 ANQGSEA. Trimming pared 4 bases from V and 2 bases from J, leaving 11 bases between. CDR3 size: 13 residues.

V and J are TRBV5-1 and TRBJ2-7; TRBD2 aligns across 9 bases. Trimming at V came to 4 bases and at J to 1 base, leaving 9 bases not matched to a gene. Germline V gives CDR1 SGHRS, CDR2 YFSETQ. The length of the CDR3 is 16 residues. This chain's CDR3 is CASSPVKREASYEQYF. In DNA, the CDR3 is TGCGCCAGCAGCCCGGTCAAGCGGGAGGCTTCCTACGAGCAGTACTTC.

The chain recombines TRBV7-9 with TRBJ2-5; 7 bases align to TRBD2. The CDR3 consists of 13 residues. Germline V gives CDR1 SEHNR, CDR2 FQNEAQ (reference sequence). V lost 5 bases, J lost 2 bases, and 2 bases stayed unmatched. DNA of the CDR3: TGTGCCAGCAGCGCGGGGGTTCAAGAGACCCAGTACTTC. Translating it yields CASSAGVQETQYF.

The chain employs TRBV6-1 and TRBJ2-2; TRBD2 aligns across 9 bases. The V gene end was trimmed by 4 bases and the J gene end by 4 bases; junction bases not matched to a gene: 13. The germline gives CDR1 MNHNS, CDR2 SASEGT. The CDR3 spans 18 residues. The CDR3 DNA follows: TGTGCCAGCAGTGTTTTCTCCGTAGCGGGAGCGGGCACCGGGGAGCTGTTTTTT. Translation: CASSVFSVAGAGTGELFF.

The chain joins TRBV5-1 to TRBJ1-1, with D unresolved. V was pared by 3 bases and J by 0 bases, with 6 bases between. Germline values: CDR1 SGHRS, CDR2 YFSETQ. CDR3 size: 13 residues. The CDR3, as DNA: TGCGCCAGCAGCTACAGACTGAACACTGAAGCTTTCTTT. Protein product: CASSYRLNTEAFF.

The J gene is TRBJ2-1, the V gene TRBV9, with TRBD2 matching over 14 bases. Per the germline V gene, CDR1 is SGDLS and CDR2 is YYNGEE. J was trimmed by 8 bases and V by 4 bases; bases with no gene match: 8. This CDR3 has 16 amino acids. Here the CDR3 DNA reads TGTGCCAGCAGCTCTCGGACTAGCGGGGGGATGGATGAGCAGTTCTTC. This gives the protein CASSSRTSGGMDEQFF. The full variable domain, completed using reference TRBV9 and TRBJ2-1, is DSGVTQTPKHLITATGQRVTLRCSPRSGDLSVYWYQQSLDQGLQFLIQYYNGEERAKGNILERFSAQQFPDLHSELNLSSLELGDSALYFCASSSRTSGGMDEQFFGPGTRLTVL.

The V and J genes are TRBV2 and TRBJ1-2; TRBD1 aligns across 8 bases. Germline CDR1 and CDR2: SNHLY and FYNNEI. The trim removed 6 bases at V and 2 bases at J, leaving 8 bases unmatched. This CDR3 is 15 amino acids long. In DNA form, the CDR3 reads TGTGCCAGCAGGTTCGTTACAGGGGGGAACTATGGCTACACCTTC. It specifies CASRFVTGGNYGYTF.

The chain couples TRBV2 to TRBJ2-7; tentative D call: TRBD2 (6 bases). The CDR3 totals 14 residues. V shed 6 bases and J shed 2 bases, with 14 bases lying between them. Germline V gives CDR1 SNHLY, CDR2 FYNNEI. Here the CDR3 DNA reads TGTGCCAGCAGCCCGCTACCGGGGGCCTACGAGCAGTACTTC. This codes for CASSPLPGAYEQYF.

This clone came up once. The chain combines TRBV5-6 with TRBJ2-3; a possible D gene is TRBD1 (5 bases). Per germline, CDR1 SGHDT and CDR2 YYEEEE. The CDR3 totals 17 residues. Trimming left V 1 base short and J 0 bases short, with 15 bases between. CDR3 nucleotides: TGTGCCAGCAGCTTGTTTGTTGGGCCAGGGAGCACAGATACGCAGTATTTT. This translates into CASSLFVGPGSTDTQYF.

The chain carries TRBV4-1 and TRBJ1-1, with 7 bases that match TRBD1. J lost 4 bases, V lost 3 bases, and 2 bases had no gene match. The CDR3 is 13 amino acids. The germline CDR1 and CDR2 sequences are MGHRA and YSYEKL. The CDR3 DNA follows: TGCGCCAGCAGCCACAGGGGGGGCACTGAAGCTTTCTTT. Translated: CASSHRGGTEAFF.